This TCR beta chain comes out of a study of persistence of HIV-infected CD4 T cells. Sequencing used immunoSEQ version 4 in survey mode. The table came from immunoSEQ multiplex PCR; TCRdb's copy has only in-frame clones and leaves some out. The sample yields approximately 36,000 clones, over 65% seen once. This clone occurred a few times. Its target is unknown. Other DNA sequences in this specimen translate into the identical CDR3. The stimulus was an HIV-1 Gag 15-mer peptide pool, about 1 ug/peptide/mL. CD40L/CD69 double-negative CD45RO-high memory CD4+ T cells were collected. The TCR comes from an adult with HIV. The donor label of this sample is uncertain. Material: cultured CD4+ T cells from PBMCs, obtained from a patient who received antiretroviral therapy.

The CDR3 loop reads CASSLGTSTGELFF. The DNA of the CDR3 is TGTGCCAGCAGCTTAGGGACTAGCACCGGGGAGCTGTTTTTT. The chain combines TRBV7-9 with TRBJ2-2, with 7 positions matching TRBD2. CDR3 size: 14 residues. Trimming took 1 base from V and 4 from J; bases not matched to a gene: 0. Germline-derived CDR1 and CDR2 are SEHNR and FQNEAQ (reference sequence). Full variable domain (remainder filled in from reference TRBV7-9 and TRBJ2-2): DTGVSQNPRHKITKRGQNVTFRCDPISEHNRLYWYRQTLGQGPEFLTYFQNEAQLEKSRLLSDRFSAERPKGSFSTLEIQRTEQGDSAMYLCASSLGTSTGELFFGEGSRLTVL.